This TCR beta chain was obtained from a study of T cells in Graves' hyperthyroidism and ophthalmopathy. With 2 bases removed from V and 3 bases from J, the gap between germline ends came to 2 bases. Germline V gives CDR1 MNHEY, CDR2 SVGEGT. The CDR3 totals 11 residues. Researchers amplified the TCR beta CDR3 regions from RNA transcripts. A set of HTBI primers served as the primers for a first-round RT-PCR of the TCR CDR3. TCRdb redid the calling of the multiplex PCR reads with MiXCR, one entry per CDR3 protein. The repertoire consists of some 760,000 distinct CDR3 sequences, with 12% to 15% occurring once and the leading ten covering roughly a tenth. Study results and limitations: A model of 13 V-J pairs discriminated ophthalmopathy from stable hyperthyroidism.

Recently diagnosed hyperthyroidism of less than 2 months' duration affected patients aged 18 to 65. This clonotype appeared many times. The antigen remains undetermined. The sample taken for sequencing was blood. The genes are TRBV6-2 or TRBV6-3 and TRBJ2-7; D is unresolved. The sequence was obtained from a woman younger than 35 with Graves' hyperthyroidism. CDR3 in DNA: TGTGCCAGCAGTTACCTCTACGAGCAGTACTTC. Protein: CASSYLYEQYF.